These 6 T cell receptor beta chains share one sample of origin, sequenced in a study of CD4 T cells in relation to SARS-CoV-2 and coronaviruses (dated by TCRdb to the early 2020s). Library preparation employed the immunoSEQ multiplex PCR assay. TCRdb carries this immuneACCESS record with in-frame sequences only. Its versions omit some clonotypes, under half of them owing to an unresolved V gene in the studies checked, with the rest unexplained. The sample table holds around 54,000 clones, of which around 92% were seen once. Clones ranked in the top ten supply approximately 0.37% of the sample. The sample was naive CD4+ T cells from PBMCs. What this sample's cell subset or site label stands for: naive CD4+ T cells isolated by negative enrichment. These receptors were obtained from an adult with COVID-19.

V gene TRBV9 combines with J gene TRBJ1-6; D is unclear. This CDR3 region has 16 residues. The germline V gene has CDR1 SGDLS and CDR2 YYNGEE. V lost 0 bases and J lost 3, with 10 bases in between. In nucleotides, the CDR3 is TGTGCCAGCAGCGTAGAAGTGGGGAGCTATAATTCACCCCTCCACTTT. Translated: CASSVEVGSYNSPLHF.

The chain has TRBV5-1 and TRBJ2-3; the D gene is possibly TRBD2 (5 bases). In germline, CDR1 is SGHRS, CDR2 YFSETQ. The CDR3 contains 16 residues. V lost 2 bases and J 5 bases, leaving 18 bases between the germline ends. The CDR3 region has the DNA TGCGCCAGCAGCTTCCTAGCTGGAGTGGTGGGAGATACGCAGTATTTT. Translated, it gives CASSFLAGVVGDTQYF.

CDR3: CASSLTQRNQPQHF. In DNA, the CDR3 is TGTGCCAGCAGTTTAACGCAACGGAATCAGCCCCAGCATTTT. The chain joins TRBV28 to TRBJ1-5; D remains ambiguous. V was clipped by 2 bases and J by 4 bases, with 9 bases between them. This CDR3 region has 14 residues. Germline CDR1 is MDHEN and CDR2 is SYDVKM. Full variable domain (remainder filled in from reference TRBV28 and TRBJ1-5): DVKVTQSSRYLVKRTGEKVFLECVQDMDHENMFWYRQDPGLGLRLIYFSYDVKMKEKGDIPEGYSVSREKKERFSLILESASTNQTSMYLCASSLTQRNQPQHFGDGTRLSIL.

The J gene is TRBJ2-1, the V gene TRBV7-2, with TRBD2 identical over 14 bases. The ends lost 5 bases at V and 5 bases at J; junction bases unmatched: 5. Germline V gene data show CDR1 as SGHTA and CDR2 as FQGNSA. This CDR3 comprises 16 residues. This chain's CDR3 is CASSEGLAGAHNEQFF. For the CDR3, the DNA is TGTGCCAGCAGCGAGGGACTAGCGGGAGCGCACAATGAGCAGTTCTTC.

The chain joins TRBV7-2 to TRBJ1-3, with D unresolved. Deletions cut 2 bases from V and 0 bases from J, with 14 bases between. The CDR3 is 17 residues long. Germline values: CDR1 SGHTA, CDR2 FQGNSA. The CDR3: CASSLRSQARSGNTIYF. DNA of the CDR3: TGTGCCAGCAGCTTAAGATCCCAGGCCCGCTCTGGAAACACCATATATTTT. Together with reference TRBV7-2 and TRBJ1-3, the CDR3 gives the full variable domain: GAGVSQSPSNKVTEKGKDVELRCDPISGHTALYWYRQSLGQGLEFLIYFQGNSAPDKSGLPSDRFSAERTGGSVSTLTIQRTQQEDSAVYLCASSLRSQARSGNTIYFGEGSWLTVV.

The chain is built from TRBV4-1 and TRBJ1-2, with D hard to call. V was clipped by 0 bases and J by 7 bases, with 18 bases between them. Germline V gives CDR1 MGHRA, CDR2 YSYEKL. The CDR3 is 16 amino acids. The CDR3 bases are TGCGCCAGCAGCCAAGATACCAGTACAGCATCGCGTGGCTACACCTTC. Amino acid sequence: CASSQDTSTASRGYTF.